This T cell receptor (beta chain) was captured in a study of T cell responses to AZD1222 COVID-19 vaccine. As for the study in general: Second doses at about 4 or about 12 weeks were pooled. Study results and caveats: Reportedly, nearly half the spike-specific TCRs target unmutated variant regions.

This clone was detected once. What it binds is unknown. The CDR3 spans 13 residues. V was trimmed by 4 bases and J by 6 bases, leaving 7 bases between them. Germline loops: CDR1 SGHTA, CDR2 FQGTGA. Sequenced by immunoSEQ multiplex PCR; TCRdb stores in-frame clones only, minus some. Found here are about 110,000 clones, about nine tenths of them singletons; the top ten hold 4% to 6%. V gene TRBV7-3 combines with J gene TRBJ1-6; D call uncertain. Sequenced here: peripheral blood, sampled on day 0 of AZD1222 vaccination. This clonotype was obtained from an adult in good health. The CDR3 nucleotides are TGTGCCAGCAGCTCGGACCGTAATTCACCCCTCCACTTT. Its protein product is CASSSDRNSPLHF.